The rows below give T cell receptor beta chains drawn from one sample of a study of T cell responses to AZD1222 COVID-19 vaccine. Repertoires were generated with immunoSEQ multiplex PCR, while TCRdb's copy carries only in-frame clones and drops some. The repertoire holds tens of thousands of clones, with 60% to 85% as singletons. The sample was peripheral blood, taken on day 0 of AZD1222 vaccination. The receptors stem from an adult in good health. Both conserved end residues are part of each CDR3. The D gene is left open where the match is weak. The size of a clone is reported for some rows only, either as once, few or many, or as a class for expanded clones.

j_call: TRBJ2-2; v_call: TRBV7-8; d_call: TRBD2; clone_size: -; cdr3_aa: CASSSSGGTGELFF; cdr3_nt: TGTGCCAGCAGCTCATCGGGGGGGACCGGGGAGCTGTTTTTT
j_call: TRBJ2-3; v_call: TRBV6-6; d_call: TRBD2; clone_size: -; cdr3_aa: CASSYASGSTDTQYF; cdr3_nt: TGTGCCAGCAGTTATGCTAGCGGGAGCACAGATACGCAGTATTTT
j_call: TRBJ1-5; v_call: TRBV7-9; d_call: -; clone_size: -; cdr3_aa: CASSVPGQPQHF; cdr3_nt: TGTGCCAGCAGCGTCCCTGGACAGCCCCAGCATTTT
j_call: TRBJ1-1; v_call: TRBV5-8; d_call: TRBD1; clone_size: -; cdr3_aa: CASSLADREGTEAFF; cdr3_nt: TGTGCCAGCAGCTTGGCCGACAGGGAGGGCACTGAAGCTTTCTTT
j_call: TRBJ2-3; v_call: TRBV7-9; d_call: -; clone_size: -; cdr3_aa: CASSLDWEMGSTDTQYF; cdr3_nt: TGTGCCAGCAGCTTAGATTGGGAGATGGGGAGCACAGATACGCAGTATTTT
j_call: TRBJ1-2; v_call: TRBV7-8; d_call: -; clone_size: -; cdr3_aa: CASSRGLYGYTF; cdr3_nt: TGTGCCAGCAGCCGGGGCCTCTATGGCTACACCTTC
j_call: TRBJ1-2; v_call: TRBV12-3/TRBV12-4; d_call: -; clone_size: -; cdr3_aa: CASSVERGGYTF; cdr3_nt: TGTGCCAGCAGTGTCGAAAGGGGTGGCTACACCTTC
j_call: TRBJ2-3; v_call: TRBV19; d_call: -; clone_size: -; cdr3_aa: CASKSGSTDTQYF; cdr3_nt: TGTGCCAGTAAGTCCGGAAGCACAGATACGCAGTATTTT
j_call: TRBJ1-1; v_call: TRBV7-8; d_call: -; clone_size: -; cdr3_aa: CASSLAARGGTEAFF; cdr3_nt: TGTGCCAGCAGCTTAGCGGCCAGGGGCGGCACTGAAGCTTTCTTT
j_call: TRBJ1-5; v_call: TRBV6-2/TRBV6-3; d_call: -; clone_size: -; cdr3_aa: CASSRPYSNQPQHF; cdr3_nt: TGTGCCAGCAGTAGGCCTTATAGCAATCAGCCCCAGCATTTT
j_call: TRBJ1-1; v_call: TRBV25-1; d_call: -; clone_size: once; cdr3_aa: CASSEWGEAFF; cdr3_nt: TGTGCCAGCAGTGAATGGGGGGAAGCTTTCTTT
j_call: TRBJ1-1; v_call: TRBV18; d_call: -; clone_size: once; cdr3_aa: CASSPRVGANTEAFF; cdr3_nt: TGTGCCAGCTCACCACGAGTAGGGGCGAACACTGAAGCTTTCTTT
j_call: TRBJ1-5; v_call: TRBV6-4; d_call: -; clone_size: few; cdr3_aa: CASSDSALMGNQPQHF; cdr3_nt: TGTGCCAGCAGTGACTCGGCCCTAATGGGCAATCAGCCCCAGCATTTT
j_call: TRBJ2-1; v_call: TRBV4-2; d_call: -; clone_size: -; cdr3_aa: CASSQGEGSGPYNEQFF; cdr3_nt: TGTGCCAGCAGCCAAGGAGAGGGATCTGGGCCTTACAATGAGCAGTTCTTC
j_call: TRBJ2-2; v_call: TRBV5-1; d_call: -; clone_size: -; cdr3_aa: CASRGGEFSGELFF; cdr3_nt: TGCGCCAGCAGAGGAGGGGAGTTTAGCGGGGAGCTGTTTTTT
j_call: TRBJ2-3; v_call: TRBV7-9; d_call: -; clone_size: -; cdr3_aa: CASSLVGRGSDTQYF; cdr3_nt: TGTGCCAGCAGCTTAGTCGGGCGGGGTTCAGATACGCAGTATTTT
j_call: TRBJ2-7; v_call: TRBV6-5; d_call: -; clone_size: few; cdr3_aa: CASSYSSVGSSYEQYF; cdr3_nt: TGTGCCAGCAGTTACTCATCGGTAGGGAGCTCCTACGAGCAGTACTTC
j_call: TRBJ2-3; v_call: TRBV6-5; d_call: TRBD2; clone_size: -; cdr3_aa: CASRTSEGTDTQYF; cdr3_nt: TGTGCCAGCAGGACTAGCGAAGGCACAGATACGCAGTATTTT
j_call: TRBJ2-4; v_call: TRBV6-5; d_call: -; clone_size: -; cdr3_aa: CASKLDRVKNIQYF; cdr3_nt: TGTGCCAGCAAGTTGGACAGAGTCAAAAACATTCAGTACTTC
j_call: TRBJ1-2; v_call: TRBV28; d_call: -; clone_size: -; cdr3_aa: CASRSRGGSYTF; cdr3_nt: TGTGCCAGCAGATCCCGAGGGGGAAGCTACACCTTC
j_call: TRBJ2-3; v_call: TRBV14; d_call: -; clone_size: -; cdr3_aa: CASSQVGGAYTDTQYF; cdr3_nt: TGTGCCAGCAGCCAGGTCGGCGGAGCCTACACAGATACGCAGTATTTT
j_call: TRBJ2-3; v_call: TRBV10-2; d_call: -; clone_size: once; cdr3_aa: CASSEVTDTQYF; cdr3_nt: TGCGCCAGCAGTGAGGTTACAGATACGCAGTATTTT
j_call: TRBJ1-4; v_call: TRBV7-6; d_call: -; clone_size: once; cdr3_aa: CASSLVGEKLFF; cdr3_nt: TGTGCCAGCAGCTTAGTTGGTGAAAAACTGTTTTTT
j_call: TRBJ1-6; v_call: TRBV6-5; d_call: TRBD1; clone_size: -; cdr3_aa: CASRSGTGGSPLHF; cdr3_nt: TGTGCCAGCAGGTCCGGGACAGGGGGATCACCCCTCCACTTT
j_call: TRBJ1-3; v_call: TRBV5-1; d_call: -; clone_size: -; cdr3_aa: CASSLGLGNTIYF; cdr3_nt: TGCGCCAGCAGCTTGGGCCTAGGAAACACCATATATTTT
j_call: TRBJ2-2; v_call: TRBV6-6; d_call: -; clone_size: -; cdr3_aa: CASSGVGDTGELFF; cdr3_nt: TGTGCCAGCAGTGGGGTTGGGGACACCGGGGAGCTGTTTTTT
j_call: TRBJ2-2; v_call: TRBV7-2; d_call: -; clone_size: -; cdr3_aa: CASSLGLHTGELFF; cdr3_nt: TGTGCCAGCAGCCTTGGACTCCACACCGGGGAGCTGTTTTTT
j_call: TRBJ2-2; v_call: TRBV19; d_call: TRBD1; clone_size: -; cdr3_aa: CASSPRQGARRTGELFF; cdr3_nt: TGTGCCAGTAGTCCAAGACAGGGGGCGAGACGCACCGGGGAGCTGTTTTTT
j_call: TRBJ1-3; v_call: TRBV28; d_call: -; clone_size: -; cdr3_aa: CASGGLEDTIYF; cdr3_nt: TGTGCCAGCGGAGGCCTGGAAGACACCATATATTTT
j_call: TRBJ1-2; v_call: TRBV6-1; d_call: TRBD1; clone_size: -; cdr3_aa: CASSEPGGASYGYTF; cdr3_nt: TGTGCCAGCAGTGAGCCAGGGGGCGCAAGCTATGGCTACACCTTC
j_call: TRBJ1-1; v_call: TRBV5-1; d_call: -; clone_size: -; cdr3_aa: CASSLHDPKNTEAFF; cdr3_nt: TGCGCCAGCAGCTTACACGATCCCAAGAACACTGAAGCTTTCTTT
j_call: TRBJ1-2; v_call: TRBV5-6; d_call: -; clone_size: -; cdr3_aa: CASSFSLAGYTF; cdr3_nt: TGTGCCAGCAGCTTTAGCTTAGCTGGCTACACCTTC
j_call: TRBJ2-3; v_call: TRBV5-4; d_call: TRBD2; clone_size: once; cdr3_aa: CASSSGGPRVGTDTQYF; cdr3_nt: TGTGCCAGCAGCTCGGGGGGGCCAAGGGTAGGAACAGATACGCAGTATTTT
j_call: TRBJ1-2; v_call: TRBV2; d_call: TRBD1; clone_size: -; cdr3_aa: CASGEGAGGYTF; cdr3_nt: TGTGCCAGCGGGGAGGGGGCTGGGGGCTACACCTTC
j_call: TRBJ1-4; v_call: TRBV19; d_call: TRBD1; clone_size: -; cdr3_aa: CATRDRGSSNEKLFF; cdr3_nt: TGTGCCACCCGGGACAGGGGAAGCTCTAATGAAAAACTGTTTTTT
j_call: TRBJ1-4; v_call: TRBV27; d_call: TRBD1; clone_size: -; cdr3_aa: CASSSPGGELFF; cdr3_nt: TGTGCCAGCAGTTCCCCAGGGGGCGAACTGTTTTTT
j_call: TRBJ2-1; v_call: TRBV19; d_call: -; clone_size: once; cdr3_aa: CASSIGSERVYNEQFF; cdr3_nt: TGTGCCAGTAGTATAGGGTCGGAGCGGGTTTACAATGAGCAGTTCTTC
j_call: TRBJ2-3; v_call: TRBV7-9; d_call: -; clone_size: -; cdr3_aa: CASSRDRDTQYF; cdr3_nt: TGTGCCAGCAGCCGTGATAGGGATACGCAGTATTTT
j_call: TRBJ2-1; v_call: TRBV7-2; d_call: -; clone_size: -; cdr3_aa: CASSPQPNEQFF; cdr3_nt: TGTGCCAGCAGTCCACAGCCAAATGAGCAGTTCTTC
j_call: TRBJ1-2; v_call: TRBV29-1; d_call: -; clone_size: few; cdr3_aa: CSVETILGYTF; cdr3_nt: TGCAGCGTTGAAACTATCCTTGGCTACACCTTC
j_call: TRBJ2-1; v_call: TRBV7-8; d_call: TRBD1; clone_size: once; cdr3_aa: CASSVDRAEFF; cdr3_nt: TGTGCCAGCAGCGTCGACAGGGCCGAGTTCTTC
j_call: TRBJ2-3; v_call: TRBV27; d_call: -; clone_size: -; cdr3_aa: CAIEGQGWASTDTQYF; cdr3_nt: TGTGCCATCGAGGGGCAGGGATGGGCGTCGACAGATACGCAGTATTTT
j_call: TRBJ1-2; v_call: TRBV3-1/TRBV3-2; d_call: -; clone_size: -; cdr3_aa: CASSHGGRGYTF; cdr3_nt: TGTGCCAGCAGCCACGGGGGCCGTGGCTACACCTTC
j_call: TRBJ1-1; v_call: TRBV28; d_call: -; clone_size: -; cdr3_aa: CASSLYRTVNTEAFF; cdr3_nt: TGTGCCAGCAGTCTCTATCGGACGGTGAACACTGAAGCTTTCTTT
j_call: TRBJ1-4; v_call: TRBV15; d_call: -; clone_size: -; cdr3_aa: CATSRERRRTNEKLFF; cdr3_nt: TGTGCCACCAGCAGAGAACGACGGAGAACTAATGAAAAACTGTTTTTT
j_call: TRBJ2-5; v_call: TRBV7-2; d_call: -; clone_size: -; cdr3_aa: CASSLGGRESQETQYF; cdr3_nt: TGTGCCAGCAGCTTAGGGGGCAGGGAGTCCCAAGAGACCCAGTACTTC